The sequence of this T cell receptor (beta chain) was determined in a study of early stage breast cancer tumors. Study as a whole: Of roughly 17 invasive breast tumors, about a dozen were hormone receptor-positive, HER2-negative. Roughly 9.4-fold was the mean read coverage per sample. Broader study findings: Tumors had 2 to 3-fold higher T cell density and higher clonality than adjacent normal breast tissue.

Germline loops: CDR1 LGHNA, CDR2 YNFKEQ. The CDR3 consists of 15 residues. Trimming removed 6 bases from V and 2 bases from J; junction bases left unmatched: 10. Each sample had two DNA replicates, roughly 0.5 ug blood or approximately 1.5 ug tissue. Profiling relied on immunoSEQ multiplex PCR, and the TCRdb table lists in-frame clones only, not all of them. The data hold 69,000 or so clones, with approximately 84% observed a single time. This clone was observed a single time. What it binds is not known. The sequencing sample was made of blood. This clonotype originated in a person aged 35-55 years with breast cancer. The J gene is TRBJ2-7, the V gene TRBV4-2; 7 nucleotides line up with TRBD2. Here the CDR3 reads CASRETWRGTYEQYF. The CDR3 bases are TGTGCCAGCAGGGAAACTTGGCGGGGGACCTACGAGCAGTACTTC.